Below, 25 T cell receptor beta chains from the same sample are listed, as sequenced in a study of technical replicates of blood from a few donors. Libraries were prepared by immunoSEQ multiplex PCR; TCRdb keeps only in-frame clonotypes and omits some of them. Here the sample spans around 74,000 clones, 70% to 90% being singletons. The sequencing sample was made of PBMCs. The receptors were gathered from a human donor in good health. Some clones in this sample may be carry-over from other donors' samples.

The chain links TRBV7-9 to TRBJ2-7; 14 bases are shared with TRBD2. The germline V gene has CDR1 SEHNR and CDR2 FQNEAQ (reference sequence). J was trimmed by 7 bases and V by 5 bases; bases with no gene match: 7. CDR3 length: 15 residues. As DNA, the CDR3 is TGTGCCAGCAGCCGGACTAGCGGGGGGACAAGTGAGCAGTACTTC. This codes for CASSRTSGGTSEQYF.

This chain connects TRBV4-3 to TRBJ2-1, with 8 nucleotides matching TRBD2. This CDR3 is built from 14 residues. V lost 1 base to trimming and J lost 8 bases; unmatched junction nucleotides: 4. Looked up from germline, CDR1 is LGHNA and CDR2 is YSLEER. The chain's CDR3 is CASSQAGRVHEQFF. Written as DNA, the CDR3 is TGCGCCAGCAGCCAAGCCGGGAGGGTCCATGAGCAGTTCTTC.

V gene TRBV28 combines with J gene TRBJ2-2, with TRBD2 matching over 8 bases. The germline CDR1 and CDR2 sequences are MDHEN and SYDVKM. The V and J ends lost 5 bases and 6 bases, in that order; junction bases with no gene match: 8. The length of the CDR3 is 15 residues. The CDR3 region has the DNA TGTGCCAGCAGTCTAGCGGGTATTCTCCCCGGGGAGCTGTTTTTT. Its protein is CASSLAGILPGELFF.

This clone was found a few times. The V call is TRBV5-4, the J call TRBJ1-1; no firm D call. The CDR3 covers 13 residues. Germline CDR1 reads SGHNT; CDR2 reads YYREEE (reference sequence). The germline V and J ends were trimmed by 0 bases and 7 bases, with 10 bases remaining between them. The CDR3 DNA sequence: TGTGCCAGCAGCTTGGAAAATGGACTTGAAGCTTTCTTT. Protein: CASSLENGLEAFF.

The V gene is TRBV7-3, the J gene TRBJ2-5, with 7 bases matching TRBD1. Germline V gene lookup returns CDR1 SGHTA and CDR2 FQGTGA. Trimming at V came to 5 bases and at J to 3 bases, leaving 3 bases not matched to a gene. This CDR3 comprises 13 residues. The CDR3 DNA is TGTGCCAGCAGCCGCGACAGGGAAGAGACCCAGTACTTC. This translates into CASSRDREETQYF.

This clone was found once. The chain combines TRBV6-5 with TRBJ1-1, with D maybe TRBD1 (5 bases). This CDR3 is built from 13 residues. Germline V gene lookup returns CDR1 MNHEY and CDR2 SVGAGI. V shed 5 bases and J shed 8 bases, with 15 bases lying between them. CDR3 residues: CASSLAGTLEAFF. The CDR3 DNA is TGTGCCAGCAGTCTAGCCGGGACTCTGGAAGCTTTCTTT.

The chain employs TRBV6-5 and TRBJ2-7; D might be TRBD1 (5 bases). V was cut by 6 bases and J by 2 bases, with 17 bases left in between. The germline CDR1 and CDR2 sequences are MNHEY and SVGAGI. This CDR3 spans 15 amino acids. The CDR3 DNA is TGTGCCAGCAGACCTGGGGCAGGACCCACCTACGAGCAGTACTTC. Translated, it gives CASRPGAGPTYEQYF.

The V call is TRBV4-2, the J call TRBJ2-7; TRBD2 agrees at 7 bases. Trimming cost V 0 bases and J 3 bases; bases outside gene matches: 17. The CDR3 is 19 residues long. From germline, CDR1 is LGHNA and CDR2 YNFKEQ. CDR3 loop: CASSQDGLGGRDRSYEQYF. CDR3 sequence (DNA): TGTGCCAGCAGCCAAGATGGTTTGGGCGGGAGAGATAGGAGCTACGAGCAGTACTTC.

V is TRBV5-4 and J is TRBJ2-6, with D possibly TRBD2 on 6 matching bases. The germline V gene encodes CDR1 SGHNT and CDR2 YYREEE (reference sequence). There are 16 residues in the CDR3. Between the trimmed V and J ends, which lost 2 bases and 0 bases, there was a span of 9 bases. CDR3 bases: TGTGCCAGCAGCTTAGGCGGGGTCTCTGGGGCCAACGTCCTGACTTTC. It encodes CASSLGGVSGANVLTF.

The chain links TRBV30 to TRBJ2-2; 8 positions agree with TRBD1. Germline V gene lookup returns CDR1 GTSNPN and CDR2 SVGIG (reference sequence). With 2 bases clipped from V and 5 bases from J, the junction kept 4 bases outside the gene matches. The CDR3 is 14 amino acids. CDR3 region: CAWSFWTGTGELFF. Written as DNA, the CDR3 is TGTGCCTGGAGTTTCTGGACAGGGACCGGGGAGCTGTTTTTT.

This chain's CDR3 is CASSLMTGTTDTQYF. CDR3 bases: TGTGCCAGCAGCTTGATGACAGGGACGACAGATACGCAGTATTTT. The rearrangement joins TRBV5-4 to TRBJ2-3, with 7 bases matching TRBD1. This CDR3 is 15 amino acids long. After removal of 1 base from V and 3 bases from J, the junction contained 5 bases not matched to a gene. Germline lookup yields CDR1 SGHNT and CDR2 YYREEE (reference sequence).

The V call is TRBV11-2, the J call TRBJ1-6; 9 bases line up with TRBD1. CDR3 length: 14 amino acids. The germline V gene encodes CDR1 SGHAT and CDR2 FQNNGV. V trimming: 4 bases; J trimming: 6 bases; junction bases outside the gene matches: 1. CDR3 DNA: TGTGCCAGCAGCTCGGGACAGGGTAATTCACCCCTCCACTTT. It is translated as CASSSGQGNSPLHF.

DNA of the CDR3: TGTGCCAGCAGCTTAGCTGGCTCTGTTGGCTACACCTTC. As protein: CASSLAGSVGYTF. The rearrangement joins TRBV13 to TRBJ1-2; D is uncertain. This CDR3 is built from 13 residues. Trimming left V 1 base short and J 7 bases short, with 10 bases between. The germline V gene has CDR1 PRHDT and CDR2 FYEKMQ (reference sequence).

The chain recombines TRBV19 with TRBJ2-1; 10 bases agree with TRBD1. Germline trimming cut 5 bases from V and 4 bases from J; bases unmatched to any gene: 5. Germline V gives CDR1 LNHDA, CDR2 SQIVND (reference sequence). This CDR3 is 15 amino acids long. CDR3 DNA sequence: TGTGCCAGTAGTTCCGGGACAGGGGTTTACAATGAGCAGTTCTTC. It is translated as CASSSGTGVYNEQFF.

The chain has TRBV20-1 and TRBJ2-7; 10 bases align to TRBD1. The V gene end was trimmed by 6 bases and the J gene end by 6 bases; junction bases not matched to a gene: 2. This CDR3 contains 11 residues. CDR1 is DFQATT and CDR2 is SNEGSKA in the germline V gene (reference sequence). Here the CDR3 DNA reads TGCAGTGCATGGACAGGGGGCGAGCAGTACTTC. Translation gives CSAWTGGEQYF.

The V gene is TRBV30, the J gene TRBJ1-4; TRBD1 might be the D (5 bases). Between the trimmed V and J ends, which lost 2 bases and 8 bases, there was a span of 15 bases. Germline V gene lookup returns CDR1 GTSNPN and CDR2 SVGIG (reference sequence). The CDR3 totals 14 residues. The CDR3 spells CAWSLGGSSEKLFF. Here the CDR3 DNA reads TGTGCCTGGAGTCTGGGGGGGTCGAGCGAAAAACTGTTTTTT.

This sequence joins TRBV30 and TRBJ1-4; no definite D call. This CDR3 spans 13 amino acids. The V end lost 7 bases, the J end lost 8 bases, and 17 bases lay between the germline ends. CDR1 and CDR2 (germline): GTSNPN, SVGIG (reference sequence). The chain's CDR3 is CAYARTTWEKLFF. CDR3 nucleotides: TGTGCCTATGCCCGGACTACTTGGGAAAAACTGTTTTTT.

For the CDR3, the DNA is TGTGCCAGCAGCAAAGGACAGCTCCGCACAGATACGCAGTATTTT. Amino acid sequence: CASSKGQLRTDTQYF. V usage is TRBV6-6 and J usage is TRBJ2-3; perhaps TRBD1 as D (6 bases). Trimming shortened V by 6 bases and J by 1 base, and 14 bases separated the two germline ends. The CDR3 has 15 residues. Germline loops: CDR1 MNHNY, CDR2 SVGAGI (reference sequence).

This clone was seen a single time. In DNA, the CDR3 is TGTGCCAGCTCACCACAGGGGGGGAGCAATCAGCCCCAGCATTTT. This sequence encodes CASSPQGGSNQPQHF. The V gene is TRBV18, the J gene TRBJ1-5; TRBD1 might be the D (6 bases). Germline lookup yields CDR1 KGHSH and CDR2 LQKENI. The V end lost 1 base, the J end lost 1 base, and 8 bases lay between the germline ends. The CDR3 has 15 amino acids.

This clone was counted once. The chain is built from TRBV6-5 and TRBJ1-4, with D tentatively TRBD1 (6 bases). V was pared by 2 bases and J by 10 bases, with 17 bases between. The CDR3 contains 15 residues. The V gene's germline CDR1 is MNHEY and CDR2 SVGAGI. The CDR3 protein is CASSYRGGHGGKLFF. CDR3 nucleotides: TGTGCCAGCAGTTACCGAGGGGGACATGGGGGAAAACTGTTTTTT.

The genes are TRBV4-1 and TRBJ2-5; possibly TRBD2 for D (6 bases). This CDR3 has 15 residues. The germline V and J ends were trimmed by 3 bases and 2 bases, with 13 bases remaining between them. Per the germline V gene, CDR1 is MGHRA and CDR2 is YSYEKL. The CDR3 region is CASSQGGSYQETQYF. In DNA form, the CDR3 reads TGCGCCAGCAGCCAGGGGGGATCATATCAAGAGACCCAGTACTTC.

The chain uses TRBV27 and TRBJ2-1, with TRBD1 as a possible D gene (6 bases). CDR1 and CDR2 from the germline V gene are MNHEY and SMNVEV (reference sequence). CDR3 length: 12 residues. V lost 4 bases to trimming and J lost 6 bases, with 7 bases between them. CDR3: CASSSRGNEQFF. The CDR3 DNA follows: TGTGCCAGCAGTTCCAGGGGCAATGAGCAGTTCTTC.

The rearrangement joins TRBV2 to TRBJ1-5, with D unresolved. The ends were cut back, 4 bases at V and 2 bases at J, with 9 bases in the middle. CDR1 SNHLY and CDR2 FYNNEI come from the germline V gene. The CDR3 is 14 residues long. CDR3 sequence: CASSGGPRNQPQHF. CDR3 DNA sequence: TGTGCCAGCAGTGGAGGGCCCCGCAATCAGCCCCAGCATTTT.

This chain links TRBV2 with TRBJ2-7, with unresolved D. Germline V gene sequence: CDR1 SNHLY, CDR2 FYNNEI. There are 13 residues in the CDR3. V lost 4 bases and J lost 2, with 9 bases in between. The CDR3 DNA follows: TGTGCCAGCAGTGCAGGCGTAGCCTACGAGCAGTACTTC. Encoded protein: CASSAGVAYEQYF.

The chain employs TRBV18 and TRBJ1-2, with unresolved D. The V and J ends lost 6 bases and 9 bases respectively, with 11 bases between them. This CDR3 has 11 amino acids. CDR1 is KGHSH and CDR2 is LQKENI in the germline V gene. The CDR3 here is CASSRGDSYTF. The CDR3 DNA reads as TGTGCCAGCTCGCGGGGAGATAGCTACACCTTC.